The present T cell receptor beta chain was sequenced within a study of blood T cell repertoires in COVID-19. Overall study: Spain, Italy and the United States supplied samples that represented acute and convalescent COVID-19.

V shed 4 bases, J shed 6 bases, and the junction held 12 bases outside the gene matches. The CDR3 covers 17 residues. CDR1 and CDR2 (germline): KGHDR, SFDVKD. Original processing methods: Estimation of nucleated cell counts relied on the amplification of reference gene primers. Sequencing was performed with immunoSEQ multiplex PCR; in TCRdb, only in-frame clones are kept and a portion is missing. The V and J calls and clone size are taken from that table; D and trimming were inferred from the DNA. This sample carries about 500,000 clones, approximately 86% of them seen once, and the ten largest clones take about 0.75%. Participant ages covered roughly 18 to 89 years across 20 to 30 US areas. Participants' reported clinical history set cohort assignment.

The rearrangement links TRBV24-1 to TRBJ2-1, with 9 bases lining up with TRBD2. The sequence was obtained from a woman younger than 35 who had recovered from COVID-19. The sample taken for sequencing was PBMCs or T cells enriched from blood (not recorded which). In DNA, the CDR3 is TGTGCCACCAGTGACCTGGACCGGGGCGGGGGGGCCAATGAGCAGTTCTTC. Amino acids: CATSDLDRGGGANEQFF.